The TCR beta chain under discussion was sequenced for a study of cytomegalovirus exposure and HLA in healthy donors (dated by TCRdb to 2017 to 2019). Some background on the complete study: In an earlier analysis of fewer than 750 of the donors, 276 Gb of sequence data and 95 million to 130 million unique TCR beta sequences from about 179 million T cells were reported. The aim of the study was to test whether cataloging public T cell receptors could identify signatures of past pathogen exposure. To predict cytomegalovirus infection status, the study combined high-throughput TCR immunosequencing, statistical association of individual TCRs with disease status, and machine learning. Every discovery cohort repertoire had been produced on one sequencing platform. Besides the first cohort of around 700 subjects, a separate validation cohort made up of about 120 different subjects was used. HLA typing included class I and class II loci at four-digit resolution. Among roughly 370 genotyped donors of the cohort, an average of around 240,000 unique TCR beta nucleotide sequences were sequenced per donor, about a sixth of them non-productive. Because of strong linkage in the cohort, five DR-DQ haplotypes were treated as single units for association and clustering. In a later genetic analysis, genome-wide SNP genotypes for about three fifths of the 666 donors were used, and that subset was treated as a discovery cohort. In a later analysis, previously published TCR beta repertoires from more than 500 donors were re-analyzed and high-resolution HLA genotyping was added so that TCR occurrence patterns could be studied. Using immunosequencing, the study profiled T cell repertoires from around 670 subjects and related those repertoires to cytomegalovirus serostatus. Donor age, sex, ethnicity and CMV serostatus were compiled together with the repertoire data. To decide whether each TCR beta V gene segment behaved as functional or pseudogenic, an earlier analysis of over 500 of the donors relied on high-throughput TCR beta sequencing. The number of donors typed differed by locus, with about 629-630 for A, B, C, DRB1 and DQB1, roughly 520 for DQA1, 600 to 610 for DPA1, and around 450 for DPB1. The later analysis used no new phenotypic data to find candidate immune exposures, relying instead on TCR beta sequences and their occurrence across donors. An early release that covered several hundred HLA-typed donors contained approximately 300 gigabases of sequencing data and approximately 85 million unique TCR sequences. Among the roughly 400 genotyped donors, approximately 82% belonged to the genetic ancestry cluster associated with self-reported Caucasian donors. What the authors observed across the whole study: The authors suggested that the approach could potentially be generalized to other disease states and immunological phenotypes. Because HLA typing was unavailable for some donors at each locus, only the typed subset was used in association tests. The study gave a list of more than 150 TCR beta chains associated with cytomegalovirus. A further reported finding was that TCR beta sequences accurately predicted the HLA-A and HLA-B alleles for most subjects in the first cohort. The earlier analysis of around 600 of the donors excluded approximately 15 rarely observed V segments, including chromosome 9 orphons, because counts were too low. A later analysis found that TCR association rates varied across HLA loci, with DRB1 alleles showing the most associated TCRs and HLA-C alleles the fewest. Across donors, most TCR sequences were observed very rarely, whereas some public TCRs were present in many individuals. Presence/absence analyses assumed roughly uniform sequencing depth across donors, an assumption that may not hold. An earlier analysis of some 590 of the donors showed that most TCR beta V segments appeared in productive rearrangements either about 90% or about 30% of the time, which broadly matched IMGT annotations. In vitro tests confirmed that a few of the cytomegalovirus-associated TCR beta chains recognize cytomegalovirus antigens. Correlated functional status among segregating V segments might be attributable to linkage disequilibrium, but an unknown experimental factor could not be ruled out. Assigning TCR associations to individual alleles was difficult when HLA alleles, especially DR and DQ, strongly co-occurred. In a later analysis, around 17,000 TCR beta sequences were associated with specific HLA alleles at a false discovery rate of 0.05. Some IMGT-functional V segments, including TRBV6-2 and TRBV6-3, could not be distinguished by the 87-base-pair reads and were therefore excluded. A later genetic analysis associated a missense DCLRE1C variant with V-gene and J-gene trimming of TCR beta chains, and an independent cohort replicated the association. Cytomegalovirus status was reported to be diagnosed by the classifier with high specificity and sensitivity in both the original and validation cohorts. In a later analysis, HLA-associated TCR beta chains were found to be more clonally expanded and to have lower generation probabilities than equally common non-associated chains. In a later analysis, most CMV-associated TCR beta chains were found to appear HLA-restricted, with HLA associations seemingly driven largely by CMV exposure. In a later genetic analysis, fewer N-insertions in productive TCRs were reported among donors in an Asian-associated ancestry cluster than the 666-donor mean. CMV serostatus was the only immune exposure information available for the cohort. In this cohort, only TCR beta chains were sequenced, and detectable features were limited by the absence of alpha or paired-chain data. A cluster of highly shared sequence variants was judged likely to be a technical artifact of the sequencing pipeline. In a later analysis, several top co-occurrence clusters were reported to appear linked to parvovirus B19, influenza, CMV and Epstein-Barr virus.

About this clone itself: What this receptor recognizes is not known. Per-nucleotide qualities are absent, and no much larger clonotype sits a single base away.

Between the V and J ends, shortened by 6 bases and 3 bases respectively, the junction contains 11 bases. The CDR3 runs 14 residues from the cysteine to the phenylalanine. CDR3 DNA only is kept here, 42 bases in frame from base 1. CDR1 is given as ENHRY and CDR2 as SYGVKD, both from the germline V gene. Libraries were built with the immunoSEQ multiplex PCR assay. A mixture of 60 forward primers for TCR Vbeta segments and 13 reverse primers for TCR Jbeta segments was used in the multiplex PCR. The CDR3 region of rearranged TCR beta genes was amplified from genomic DNA by a multiplex PCR assay. On the Illumina HiSeq System, the amplified TCR beta libraries were sequenced as 87-base-pair reads. From the authors' description of their analysis: A later analysis tallied around 82 million unique TCR beta chains across the 660 or so repertoires, and approximately 12 million of those chains were shared by two or more donors. A nearest-neighbor algorithm error-corrected the raw reads and collapsed the reads into unique sequences, merging closely related sequences to remove PCR and sequencing errors. V, D and J gene segments were assigned by aligning CDR3 sequences to IMGT reference sequences. For a sequence to be retained, at least a six-nucleotide match to both a V gene segment and a J gene segment was required. Rearrangements were called productive when the CDR3 lacked stop codons and stayed in frame with V and J; all others were non-productive. Following IMGT convention, CDR3 was defined as the stretch from the second conserved V-encoded cysteine up to the conserved J-encoded phenylalanine. In an earlier analysis of more than 550 of the donors, sequences lacking an unambiguous match to a single V gene segment were excluded. In an earlier analysis of 587 of the donors, V segments were called functional above 56.7% productive rearrangements and were called segregating when the between-donor standard deviation exceeded 5%. A statistical classification framework was developed to diagnose cytomegalovirus status using the catalog of TCR beta chain sequences. In a later analysis, V and J genes were assigned by comparing TCR nucleotide sequences against IMGT/GENE-DB human TR gene sequences. The TCRdist pipeline was used in a later analysis to assign CDR3 sequences and most-parsimonious VDJ recombination scenarios. In a later analysis, every TCR beta chain was defined by the combination of its CDR3 amino acid sequence and its V-gene family, and reads without a unique V-gene family were dropped. To address suspected cross-contamination and a sequencing artifact, a later analysis removed under 600 highly shared, low-generation-probability nucleotide sequences. For each public chain, a later analysis derived a clonal expansion index from normalized ranks of inferred template counts within each repertoire. A later analysis computed generation probabilities with a VDJ recombination model fitted to out-of-frame rearrangements, and checked the results against IGoR. In a later analysis, TCR-TCR, TCR-HLA and TCR-CMV co-occurrence was scored with hypergeometric tests, and a repertoire-size bias correction was applied to TCR pairs. A later analysis estimated false discovery rates by permuting HLA or CMV assignments 20 times. In a later analysis, co-occurring TCRs were grouped with DBSCAN, and TCRdist sequence similarity was added when clustering was performed within HLA-allele-positive subsets. Repertoires with fewer than 30,000 or more than 120,000 public chains, plus five repertoires with anomalous nucleotide sharing, were excluded from co-occurrence clustering. Sourced from immuneACCESS, this table was stored by TCRdb with only in-frame sequences that have V and J called. A share of the clones is absent; for the studies checked, an unresolved V gene accounts for under half, and the remainder has no known explanation. The V and J calls and the clone size are those of that table, but D and trimming were determined from the DNA. This sample is represented by about 150,000 clones; about 88% of them were singletons. The top ten hold approximately 2.5% of the sample.

The cohort was made up of 500 to 800 healthy bone marrow donors. At the time of sampling, all cohort members were nominally healthy, though unrecorded immune exposures were likely present. The donor was CMV seropositive and belonged to the group of more than 250 seropositive cohort members. Every donor gave a peripheral blood sample, and the peripheral blood mononuclear cells from that sample were used for TCR beta sequencing. Genomic DNA extraction from the blood cell samples was performed with the Qiagen DNeasy Blood Extraction Kit. The clonotype was recovered from a man aged 25 to 40 in good health and CMV-seropositive. The rearranged segments are TRBV10-3 and TRBJ2-2; TRBD1 is a weak D gene call, 6 bases matching. The specimen was PBMCs. The DNA sequence is TGTGCCATCAGCGCAACAGGGCACACCGGGGAGCTGTTTTTT. The encoded protein is CAISATGHTGELFF.